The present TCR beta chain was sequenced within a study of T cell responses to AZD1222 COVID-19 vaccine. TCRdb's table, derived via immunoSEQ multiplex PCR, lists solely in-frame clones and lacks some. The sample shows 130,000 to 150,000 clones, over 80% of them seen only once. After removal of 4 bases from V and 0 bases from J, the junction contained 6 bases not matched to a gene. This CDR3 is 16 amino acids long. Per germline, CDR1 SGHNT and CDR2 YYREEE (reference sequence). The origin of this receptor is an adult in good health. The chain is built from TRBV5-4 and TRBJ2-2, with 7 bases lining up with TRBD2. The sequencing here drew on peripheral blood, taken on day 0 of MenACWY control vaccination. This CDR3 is CASSPLGGANTGELFF. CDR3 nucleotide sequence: TGTGCCAGCAGCCCCCTTGGGGGGGCGAACACCGGGGAGCTGTTTTTT.